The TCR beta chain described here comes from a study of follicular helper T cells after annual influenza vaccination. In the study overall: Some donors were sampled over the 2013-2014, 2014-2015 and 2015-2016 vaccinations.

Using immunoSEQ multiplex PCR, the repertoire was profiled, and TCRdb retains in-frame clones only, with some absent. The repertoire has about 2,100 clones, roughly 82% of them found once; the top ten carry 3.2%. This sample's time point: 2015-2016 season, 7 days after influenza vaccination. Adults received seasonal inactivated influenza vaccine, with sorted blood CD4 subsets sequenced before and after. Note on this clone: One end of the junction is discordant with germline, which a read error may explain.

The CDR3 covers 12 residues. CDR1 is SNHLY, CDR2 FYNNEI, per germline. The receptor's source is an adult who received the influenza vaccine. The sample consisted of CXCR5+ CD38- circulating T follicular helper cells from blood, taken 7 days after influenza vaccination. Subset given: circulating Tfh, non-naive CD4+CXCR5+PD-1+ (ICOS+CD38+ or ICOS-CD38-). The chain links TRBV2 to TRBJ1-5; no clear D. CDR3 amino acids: CASSVEPGLLYF. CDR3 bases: TGTGCCAGCAGTGTCGAGCCGGGCCTCCTATATTTT.